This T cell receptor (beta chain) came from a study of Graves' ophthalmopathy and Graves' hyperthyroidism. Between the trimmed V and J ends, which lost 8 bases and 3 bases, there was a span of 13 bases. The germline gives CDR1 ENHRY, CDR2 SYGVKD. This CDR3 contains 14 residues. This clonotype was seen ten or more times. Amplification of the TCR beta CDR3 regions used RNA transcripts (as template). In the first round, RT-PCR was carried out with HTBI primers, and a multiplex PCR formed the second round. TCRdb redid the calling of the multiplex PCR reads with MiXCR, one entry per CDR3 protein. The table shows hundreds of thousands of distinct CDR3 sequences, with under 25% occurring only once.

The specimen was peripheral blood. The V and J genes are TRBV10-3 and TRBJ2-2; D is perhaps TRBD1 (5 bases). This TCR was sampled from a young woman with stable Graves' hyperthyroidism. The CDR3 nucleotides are TGTGCCATCTGGACCCCAGGGCACACCGGGGAGCTGTTTTTT. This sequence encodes CAIWTPGHTGELFF.